Presented here are 5 T cell receptor beta chains from one specimen sequenced in a study of T cell repertoires in cytomegalovirus infection. TCRdb fed the reads into MiXCR, producing one record per CDR3 protein. The data show over 300,000 distinct CDR3 sequences, around a tenth seen once. Sequenced material: PBMCs. All receptors derive from a human donor in good health (CMV status not recorded). Some clones in this sample may be carry-over from other donors' samples.

This rearrangement joins TRBV6-5 to TRBJ1-1, with TRBD1 matching over 7 bases. Germline CDR1 MNHEY, CDR2 SVGAGI. This CDR3 spans 13 amino acids. The ends lost 8 bases at V and 4 bases at J; junction bases unmatched: 7. The CDR3 DNA sequence: TGTGCCAGCGTAGGGGGCGGCGGCACTGAAGCTTTCTTT. It encodes CASVGGGGTEAFF.

CDR3 loop: CASLDGTNEKLFF. CDR3 DNA: TGTGCCAGCCTCGATGGGACGAATGAAAAACTGTTTTTT. J is TRBJ1-4 and V is TRBV28; possibly TRBD1 for D (5 bases). V dropped 8 bases and J dropped 5 bases, with 12 bases sitting between them. Germline assignment: CDR1 MDHEN and CDR2 SYDVKM. CDR3 size: 13 residues.

This clonotype was picked up a small number of times. V gene TRBV12-5 combines with J gene TRBJ2-1; 12 bases match TRBD2. Germline lookup yields CDR1 LGHNT and CDR2 FRNRAP. The length of the CDR3 is 18 residues. The junction had 12 bases not matched to a gene; V was cut back by 5 bases and J by 4 bases. In DNA form, the CDR3 reads TGTGCTAGTGGTCTAACCGCTTTGACTAGCGGGGGTTACAATGAGCAGTTCTTC. This encodes CASGLTALTSGGYNEQFF.

In its sample, this clonotype was seen many times. The rearrangement joins TRBV7-9 to TRBJ1-1; D gene uncertain. V was trimmed by 1 base and J by 7 bases, leaving 10 bases between them. The CDR3 has 13 amino acids. CDR1 SEHNR and CDR2 FQNEAQ come from the germline V gene (reference sequence). CDR3 sequence (DNA): TGTGCCAGCAGCTTAGGTGGAGGGAATGAAGCTTTCTTT. Protein: CASSLGGGNEAFF.

The chain recombines TRBV20-1 with TRBJ2-1; 10 bases are a match to TRBD2. CDR1 is DFQATT and CDR2 is SNEGSKA in the germline V gene (reference sequence). The CDR3 has 18 amino acids. The trim removed 6 bases at V and 1 base at J, leaving 15 bases unmatched. This CDR3 is CSANRPAGGPASYNEQFF. For the CDR3, the DNA is TGCAGTGCGAACCGTCCAGCGGGAGGGCCCGCGTCCTACAATGAGCAGTTCTTC.